This T cell receptor (beta chain) was identified in a study of blood T cell repertoires in COVID-19. In this sample, this clone turned up once. Assay: immunoSEQ multiplex PCR; the TCRdb copy retains only in-frame clones and omits some. The data hold more than 60,000 clones, with around 90% observed a single time. The V and J ends lost 1 base and 4 bases respectively, with 10 bases between them. The CDR3 has 14 residues. Germline lookup yields CDR1 ENHRY and CDR2 SYGVKD. The rearrangement links TRBV10-3 to TRBJ1-1; D not resolved. Sample: peripheral blood. The sequence derives from a woman of 80 years or more with active or convalescent COVID-19. The CDR3 here is CAISELRESTEAFF. As DNA, the CDR3 is TGTGCCATCAGTGAGTTGAGGGAGAGCACTGAAGCTTTCTTT.